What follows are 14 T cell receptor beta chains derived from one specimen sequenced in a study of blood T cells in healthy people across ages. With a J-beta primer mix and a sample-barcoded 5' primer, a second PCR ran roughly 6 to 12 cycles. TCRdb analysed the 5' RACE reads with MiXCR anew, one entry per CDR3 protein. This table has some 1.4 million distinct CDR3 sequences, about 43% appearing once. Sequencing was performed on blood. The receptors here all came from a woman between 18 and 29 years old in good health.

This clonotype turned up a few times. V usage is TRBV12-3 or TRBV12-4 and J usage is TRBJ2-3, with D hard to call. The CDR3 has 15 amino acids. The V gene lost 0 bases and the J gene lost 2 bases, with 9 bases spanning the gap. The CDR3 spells CASSLAARFTDTQYF. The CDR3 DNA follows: TGTGCCAGCAGTTTAGCTGCTAGATTCACAGATACGCAGTATTTT.

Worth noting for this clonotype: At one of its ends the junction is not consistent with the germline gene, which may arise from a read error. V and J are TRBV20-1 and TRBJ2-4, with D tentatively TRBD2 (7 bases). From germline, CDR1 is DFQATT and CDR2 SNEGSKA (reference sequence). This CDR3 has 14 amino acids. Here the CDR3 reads CSARGGGAKSIQYF. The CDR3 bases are TGCAGTGCTAGAGGAGGGGGGGCCAAAAGCATTCAGTACTTC.

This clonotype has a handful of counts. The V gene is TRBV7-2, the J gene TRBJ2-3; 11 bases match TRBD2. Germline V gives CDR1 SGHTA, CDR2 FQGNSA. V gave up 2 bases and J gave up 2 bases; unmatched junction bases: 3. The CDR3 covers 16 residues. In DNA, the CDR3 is TGTGCCAGCAGCTTAATTAGCGGGGGGGCCACAGATACGCAGTATTTT. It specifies CASSLISGGATDTQYF.

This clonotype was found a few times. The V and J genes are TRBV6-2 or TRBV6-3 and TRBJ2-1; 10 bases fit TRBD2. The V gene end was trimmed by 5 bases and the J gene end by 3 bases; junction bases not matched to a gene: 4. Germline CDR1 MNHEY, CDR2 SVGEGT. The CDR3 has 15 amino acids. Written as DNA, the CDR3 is TGTGCCAGCAGTAAGCTAGCGGGGGTCTACAATGAGCAGTTCTTC. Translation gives CASSKLAGVYNEQFF.

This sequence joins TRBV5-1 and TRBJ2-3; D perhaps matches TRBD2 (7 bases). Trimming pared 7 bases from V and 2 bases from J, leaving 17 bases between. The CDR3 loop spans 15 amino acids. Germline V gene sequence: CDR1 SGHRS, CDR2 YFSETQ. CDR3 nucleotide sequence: TGCGCCAGCGGCAACGGGGGGCGAGACACAGATACGCAGTATTTT. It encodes CASGNGGRDTDTQYF.

The CDR3 sequence is CASSYSTGQGYTF. CDR3 bases: TGCGCCAGCAGTTACTCAACTGGACAGGGCTACACCTTC. The chain combines TRBV5-1 with TRBJ1-2, with a possible D match to TRBD1 (6 bases). The germline CDR1 and CDR2 sequences are SGHRS and YFSETQ. Trimming removed 5 bases at V and 8 bases at J, with 16 bases between. CDR3 length equals 13 residues.

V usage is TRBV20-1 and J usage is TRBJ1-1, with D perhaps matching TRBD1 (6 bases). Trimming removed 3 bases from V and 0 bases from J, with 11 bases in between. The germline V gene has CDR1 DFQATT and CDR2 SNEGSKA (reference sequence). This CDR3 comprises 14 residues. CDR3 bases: TGCAGTGCTAGCAGGGGCAACATGAACACTGAAGCTTTCTTT. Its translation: CSASRGNMNTEAFF.

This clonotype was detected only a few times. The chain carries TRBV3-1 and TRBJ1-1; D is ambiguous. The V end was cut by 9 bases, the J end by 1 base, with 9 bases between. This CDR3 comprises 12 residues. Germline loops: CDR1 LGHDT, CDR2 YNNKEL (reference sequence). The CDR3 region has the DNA TGTGCCAGTAGACACCAGAACACTGAAGCTTTCTTT. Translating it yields CASRHQNTEAFF.

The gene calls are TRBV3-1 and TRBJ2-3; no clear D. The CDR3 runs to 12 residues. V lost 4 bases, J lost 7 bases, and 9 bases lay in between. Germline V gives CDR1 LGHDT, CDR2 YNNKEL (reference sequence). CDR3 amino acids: CASSPSPHTQYF. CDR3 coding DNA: TGTGCCAGCAGCCCCAGTCCGCATACGCAGTATTTT.

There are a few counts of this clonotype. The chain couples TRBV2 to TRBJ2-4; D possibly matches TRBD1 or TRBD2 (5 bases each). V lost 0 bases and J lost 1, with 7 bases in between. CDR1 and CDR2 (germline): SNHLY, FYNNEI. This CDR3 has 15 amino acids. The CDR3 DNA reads TGTGCCAGCAGTGAAGCGGGGACGGCCAAAAACATTCAGTACTTC. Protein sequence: CASSEAGTAKNIQYF.

The CDR3 nucleotides are TGTGCCAGCCGCCCGGTGGGGCCCGGGGGAGTCAATCAGCCCCAGCATTTT. This encodes CASRPVGPGGVNQPQHF. The rearrangement joins TRBV27 to TRBJ1-5, with D tentatively TRBD1 (5 bases). V lost 8 bases to trimming and J lost 3 bases, with 23 bases between them. Germline CDR1 reads MNHEY; CDR2 reads SMNVEV (reference sequence). The CDR3 runs 17 residues.

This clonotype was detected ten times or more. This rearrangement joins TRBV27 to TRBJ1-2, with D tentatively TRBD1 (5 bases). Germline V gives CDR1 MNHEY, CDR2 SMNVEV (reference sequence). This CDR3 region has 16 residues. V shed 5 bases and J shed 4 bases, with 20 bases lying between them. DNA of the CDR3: TGTGCCAGCAGTCGGGGGGGTGTTCAGACCGTCTATGGCTACACCTTC. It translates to CASSRGGVQTVYGYTF.

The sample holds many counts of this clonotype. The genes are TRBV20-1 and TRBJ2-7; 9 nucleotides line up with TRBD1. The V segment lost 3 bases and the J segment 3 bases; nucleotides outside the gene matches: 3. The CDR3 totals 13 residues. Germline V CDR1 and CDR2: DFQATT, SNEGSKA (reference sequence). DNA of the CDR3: TGCAGTGCTAGGTCGGACAGGGGCTACGAGCAGTACTTC. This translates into CSARSDRGYEQYF.

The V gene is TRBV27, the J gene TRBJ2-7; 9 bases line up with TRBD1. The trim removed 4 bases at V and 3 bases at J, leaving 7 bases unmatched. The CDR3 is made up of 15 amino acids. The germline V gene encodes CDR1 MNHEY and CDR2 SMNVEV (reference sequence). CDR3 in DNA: TGTGCCAGCAGTTCTCGGACAGGGGTAAACTACGAGCAGTACTTC. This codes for CASSSRTGVNYEQYF.